This T cell receptor beta chain was obtained from a study of circulating and synovial CD4+ cells in juvenile arthritis. The table came from immunoSEQ multiplex PCR; TCRdb's copy has only in-frame clones and leaves some out. The sample lists about 33,000 clones; about 96% were seen once. CDR1 is SNHLY, CDR2 FYNNEI, per germline. The CDR3 has 15 amino acids. After removal of 2 bases from V and 7 bases from J, the junction contained 4 bases not matched to a gene. This clonotype was sampled from a human donor with juvenile idiopathic arthritis. This sequence joins TRBV2 and TRBJ1-4, with 10 bases fitting TRBD1. The sample consisted of CD4+ T cells from blood. CDR3 sequence: CASSERWTGGEKLFF. The CDR3 region has the DNA TGTGCCAGCAGTGAAAGATGGACAGGGGGTGAAAAACTGTTTTTT.